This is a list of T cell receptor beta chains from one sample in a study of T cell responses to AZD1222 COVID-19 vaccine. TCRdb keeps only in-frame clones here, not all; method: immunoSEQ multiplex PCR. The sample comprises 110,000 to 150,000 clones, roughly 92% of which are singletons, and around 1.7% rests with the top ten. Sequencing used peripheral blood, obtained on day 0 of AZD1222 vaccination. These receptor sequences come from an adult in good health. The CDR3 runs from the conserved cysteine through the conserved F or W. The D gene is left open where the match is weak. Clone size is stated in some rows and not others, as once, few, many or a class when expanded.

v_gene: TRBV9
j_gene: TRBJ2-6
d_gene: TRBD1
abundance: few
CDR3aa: CASSAGTAGANVLTF
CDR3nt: TGTGCCAGCAGCGCCGGGACAGCTGGGGCCAACGTCCTGACTTTC

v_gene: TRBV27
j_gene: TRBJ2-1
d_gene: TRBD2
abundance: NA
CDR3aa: CASSPLTSVDEQFF
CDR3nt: TGTGCCAGCAGTCCTCTAACTAGCGTCGATGAGCAGTTCTTC

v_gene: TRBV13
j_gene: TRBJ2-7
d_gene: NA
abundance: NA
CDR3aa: CASSPAAGTYEQYF
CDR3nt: TGTGCCAGCAGCCCAGCGGCGGGGACCTACGAGCAGTACTTC

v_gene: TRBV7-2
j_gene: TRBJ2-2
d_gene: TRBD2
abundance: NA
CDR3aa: CASSILAGGTGELFF
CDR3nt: TGTGCCAGCAGCATTCTAGCGGGAGGTACCGGGGAGCTGTTTTTT

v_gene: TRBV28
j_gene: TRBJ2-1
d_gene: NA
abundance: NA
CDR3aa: CASSFKPYSYNEQFF
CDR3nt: TGTGCCAGCAGTTTTAAGCCCTACTCCTACAATGAGCAGTTCTTC

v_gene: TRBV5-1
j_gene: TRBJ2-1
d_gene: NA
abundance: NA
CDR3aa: CASSLERYNEQFF
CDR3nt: TGCGCCAGCAGCTTGGAACGGTACAATGAGCAGTTCTTC

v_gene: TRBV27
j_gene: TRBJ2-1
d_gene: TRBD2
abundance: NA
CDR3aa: CASSWLAAYNEQFF
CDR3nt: TGTGCCAGCAGTTGGCTAGCGGCTTACAATGAGCAGTTCTTC

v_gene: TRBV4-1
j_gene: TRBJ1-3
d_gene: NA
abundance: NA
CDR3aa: CASSQGRQTGNTIYF
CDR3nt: TGCGCCAGCAGCCAAGGAAGACAGACTGGAAACACCATATATTTT

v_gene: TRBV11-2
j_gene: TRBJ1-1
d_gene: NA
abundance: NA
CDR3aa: CASSLEEGAEAFF
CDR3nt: TGTGCCAGCAGCTTAGAAGAAGGGGCAGAAGCTTTCTTT

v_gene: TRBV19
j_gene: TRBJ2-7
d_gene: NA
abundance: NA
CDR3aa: CASSIGFSYEQYF
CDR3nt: TGTGCCAGTAGTATCGGGTTTAGCTACGAGCAGTACTTC

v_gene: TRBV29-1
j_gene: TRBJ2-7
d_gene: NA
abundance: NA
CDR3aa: CSVRLGIDYEQYF
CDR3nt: TGCAGCGTGAGACTAGGAATCGACTACGAGCAGTACTTC

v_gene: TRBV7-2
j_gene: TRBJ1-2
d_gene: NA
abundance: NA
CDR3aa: CASSLAAQGYGYTF
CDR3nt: TGTGCCAGCAGCTTAGCGGCACAGGGCTATGGCTACACCTTC

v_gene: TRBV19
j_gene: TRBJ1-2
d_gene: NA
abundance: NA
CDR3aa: CASSPRQRYGYTF
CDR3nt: TGTGCCAGTAGTCCTCGACAGCGCTATGGCTACACCTTC

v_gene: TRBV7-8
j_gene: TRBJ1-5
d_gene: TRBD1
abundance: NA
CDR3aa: CASSLAGTGSRHQPQHF
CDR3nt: TGTGCCAGCAGCCTGGCCGGGACAGGGTCTCGACATCAGCCCCAGCATTTT

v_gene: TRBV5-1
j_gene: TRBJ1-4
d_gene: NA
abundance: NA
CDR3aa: CASSLSRGMAYEKLFF
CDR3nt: TGCGCCAGCAGCTTGAGTAGGGGAATGGCCTATGAAAAACTGTTTTTT

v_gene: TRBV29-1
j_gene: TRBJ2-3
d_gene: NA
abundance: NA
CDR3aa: CSVGLTGSTDTQYF
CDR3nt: TGCAGCGTGGGACTGACAGGCAGCACAGATACGCAGTATTTT

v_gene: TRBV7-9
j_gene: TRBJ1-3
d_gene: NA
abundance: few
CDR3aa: CASSGDRGNTIYF
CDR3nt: TGTGCCAGCAGCGGGGACCGTGGAAACACCATATATTTT

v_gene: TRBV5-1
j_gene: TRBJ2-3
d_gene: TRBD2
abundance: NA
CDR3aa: CASSFLAGSTDTQYF
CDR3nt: TGCGCCAGCAGCTTTTTAGCGGGAAGTACAGATACGCAGTATTTT